The 14 T cell receptor beta chains in this list originate from one sample, sequenced in a study of T cell repertoires in cytomegalovirus infection. These receptors lack a known antigen. TCRdb reprocessed the reads via MiXCR and lists one record per CDR3 protein. The sample lists fewer than 350,000 distinct CDR3 sequences, almost 30% occurring once. The input for sequencing was cultured PBMCs, taken from culture after CMV antigen stimulation. Source of these receptors: a human donor in good health (CMV status not recorded). Some clones in this sample may be carry-over from other donors' samples.

Details on this clonotype: One junction end does not reproduce the germline sequence, and a read error may be involved. This chain connects TRBV5-3 to TRBJ1-4; 8 bases are shared with TRBD1. TRBV5-3 is recorded as an ORF, its role being uncertain. The CDR3 has 14 amino acids. The CDR3 nucleotides are TGTGCCAGCAGCTTAGGGACAGGAGGAGAAAAACTGTTTTTT. This gives the protein CASSLGTGGEKLFF.

This clonotype came up a few times. The V and J genes are TRBV19 and TRBJ2-7; the D gene is possibly TRBD1 (6 bases). The CDR3 has 13 amino acids. Germline lookup yields CDR1 LNHDA and CDR2 SQIVND (reference sequence). Deletions cut 6 bases from V and 7 bases from J, with 16 bases between. CDR3 residues: CASSPDRSREQYF. DNA for the CDR3: TGTGCCAGTAGCCCGGACAGAAGTCGTGAGCAGTACTTC.

This chain uses TRBV12-3 or TRBV12-4 with TRBJ1-2; D unresolved. V lost 2 bases and J lost 2, with 15 bases in between. This CDR3 is built from 16 residues. The CDR3: CASSLSLKLGNYGYTF. The CDR3 DNA reads as TGTGCCAGCAGTTTATCACTGAAACTAGGAAACTATGGCTACACCTTC.

The rearrangement joins TRBV5-1 to TRBJ2-5; TRBD1 aligns across 9 bases. This CDR3 contains 15 residues. Losses at the gene ends were 0 bases for V and 7 bases for J; bases not matched to a gene: 7. Germline V lookup: CDR1 SGHRS, CDR2 YFSETQ. The CDR3 sequence is CASSLAYRGQGTQYF. DNA for the CDR3: TGCGCCAGCAGCTTGGCCTACAGGGGGCAGGGGACCCAGTACTTC.

This clonotype was picked up a small number of times. The J gene is TRBJ1-1, the V gene TRBV12-5, with 10 positions matching TRBD1. The CDR3 loop spans 15 amino acids. The V gene's germline CDR1 is LGHNT and CDR2 FRNRAP. V was pared by 6 bases and J by 4 bases, with 8 bases of the junction left unmatched. CDR3 region: CASGKIDRGPTEAFF. CDR3 DNA sequence: TGTGCTAGTGGCAAGATTGACAGGGGGCCCACTGAAGCTTTCTTT.

This clonotype was seen a handful of times. Here the CDR3 reads CASRIDRNGNQPQHF. In nucleotides, the CDR3 is TGTGCCAGCCGTATAGACCGAAATGGCAATCAGCCCCAGCATTTT. The genes are TRBV28 and TRBJ1-5; the D is unclear. CDR3 length: 15 residues. Germline CDR1 and CDR2: MDHEN and SYDVKM. The V gene lost 8 bases and the J gene lost 2 bases, with 16 bases spanning the gap.

This chain connects TRBV20-1 to TRBJ2-7; tentatively, D is TRBD2 (6 bases). Germline CDR1 DFQATT, CDR2 SNEGSKA (reference sequence). Trimming took 0 bases from V and 7 from J, leaving 19 bases between them. The CDR3 has 15 residues. In DNA form, the CDR3 reads TGCAGTGCTAGAGATAAGTCCCTAAGGGCGGGGGAGCAGTACTTC. Amino acid sequence: CSARDKSLRAGEQYF.

Only one count was recorded for this clonotype. The J gene is TRBJ2-7, the V gene TRBV20-1, with 8 bases fitting TRBD2. J gave up 4 bases and V 0 bases, and 8 bases lay outside the gene matches. The CDR3 contains 15 residues. CDR1 and CDR2 (germline): DFQATT, SNEGSKA (reference sequence). This chain's CDR3 is CSARDSGRGVYEQYF. The CDR3 DNA follows: TGCAGTGCTAGAGATAGCGGGCGGGGGGTTTACGAGCAGTACTTC.

V gene TRBV18 combines with J gene TRBJ1-1; perhaps TRBD1 as D (6 bases). This CDR3 comprises 16 residues. The germline gives CDR1 KGHSH, CDR2 LQKENI. V was shortened by 2 bases and J by 0 bases, with 13 bases between the two germline ends. The CDR3 here is CASSPSRTVMNTEAFF. The CDR3, as DNA: TGTGCCAGCTCACCATCCCGGACAGTCATGAACACTGAAGCTTTCTTT.

This clonotype occurred many times. This chain connects TRBV7-6 to TRBJ2-1, with TRBD1 matching 9 bases. The CDR3 sequence is 14 residues long. The germline CDR1 and CDR2 sequences are SGHVS and FNYEAQ. The junction had 3 bases not matched to a gene; V was cut back by 6 bases and J by 3 bases. CDR3 residues: CASSKGQGYNEQFF. Here the CDR3 DNA reads TGTGCCAGCAGTAAGGGACAGGGCTACAATGAGCAGTTCTTC.

This clonotype was counted between two and nine times. The chain couples TRBV7-2 to TRBJ2-5; D ambiguous. This CDR3 comprises 12 residues. Germline V gives CDR1 SGHTA, CDR2 FQGNSA. V was shortened by 4 bases and J by 5 bases, with 8 bases between the two germline ends. The CDR3 DNA sequence: TGTGCCAGCAGCTCTTCGATGGAGACCCAGTACTTC. Translated, it gives CASSSSMETQYF.

The chain links TRBV6-1 to TRBJ1-2; 7 positions match TRBD1. This CDR3 region has 14 residues. Unmatched junction bases numbered 11, after V lost 5 bases and J lost 8 bases. Germline lookup yields CDR1 MNHNS and CDR2 SASEGT. In nucleotides, the CDR3 is TGTGCCAGCAGTCCCTATTCCACAGGGGTCGGCTACACCTTC. Translating it yields CASSPYSTGVGYTF.

This clonotype appeared once. The CDR3 region has the DNA TGTGCCAGCAGCCCGATGACAGGGGCCGGCCCTGAAGCTTTCTTT. Translating it yields CASSPMTGAGPEAFF. The chain employs TRBV5-4 and TRBJ1-1; 8 bases map to TRBD1. With 4 bases clipped from V and 6 bases from J, the junction kept 11 bases outside the gene matches. CDR3 size: 15 residues. Germline values: CDR1 SGHNT, CDR2 YYREEE (reference sequence).

The rearrangement links TRBV29-1 to TRBJ2-3; D is undetermined. Germline values: CDR1 SQVTM, CDR2 ANQGSEA. The CDR3 consists of 14 residues. V was cut by 3 bases and J by 2 bases, with 12 bases left in between. CDR3 loop: CSVEGWGITDTQYF. In nucleotides, the CDR3 is TGCAGCGTTGAGGGGTGGGGAATCACAGATACGCAGTATTTT.